This T cell receptor beta chain was captured in a study of CD8+CD57+ T cells in acquired aplastic anemia. The germline gives CDR1 DFQATT, CDR2 SNEGSKA (reference sequence). J lost 8 bases, V lost 0 bases, and 9 bases had no gene match. The CDR3 loop spans 15 amino acids. CDR3 and TCR beta VDJ profiling relied on a genomic DNA template. TCRdb reanalysed the reads using MiXCR and keeps one entry per CDR3 protein. Here the sample spans 90,000 to 150,000 distinct CDR3 sequences, 50% to 60% being singletons. The patients chosen for sequencing had shown expansion of CD8+CD57+ cells (detected by flow cytometry). On this clonotype: The antigen is undetermined.

Study-wide findings and caveats: Researchers reported that CD8+ Simpson's diversity was not significantly different in patients versus controls.

This chain joins TRBV20-1 and TRBJ1-4; 7 nucleotides align to TRBD1. This clonotype was obtained from a human donor with aplastic anemia. The source material was sorted CD4+, CD8+, or CD8+CD57+ T cells (not recorded which) from PBMCs. In DNA form, the CDR3 reads TGCAGTGCTAGAGATCGTACAGGGGCGGGGGAAAAACTGTTTTTT. Translation: CSARDRTGAGEKLFF.